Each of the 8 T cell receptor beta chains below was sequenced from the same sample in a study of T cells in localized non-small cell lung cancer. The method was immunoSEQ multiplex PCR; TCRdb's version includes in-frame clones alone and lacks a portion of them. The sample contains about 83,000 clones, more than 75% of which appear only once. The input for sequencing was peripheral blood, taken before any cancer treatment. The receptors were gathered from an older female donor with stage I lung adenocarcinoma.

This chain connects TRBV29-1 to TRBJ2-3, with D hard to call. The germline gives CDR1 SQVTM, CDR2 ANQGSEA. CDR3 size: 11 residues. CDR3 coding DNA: TGCAGTTCAGAGCTGGCAGATACGCAGTATTTT. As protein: CSSELADTQYF.

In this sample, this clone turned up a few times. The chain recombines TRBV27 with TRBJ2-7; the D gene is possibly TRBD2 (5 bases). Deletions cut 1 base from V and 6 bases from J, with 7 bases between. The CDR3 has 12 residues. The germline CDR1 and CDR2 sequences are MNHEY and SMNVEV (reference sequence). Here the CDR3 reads CASSLYGGEQYF. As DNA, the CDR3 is TGTGCCAGCAGTTTATACGGAGGCGAGCAGTACTTC.

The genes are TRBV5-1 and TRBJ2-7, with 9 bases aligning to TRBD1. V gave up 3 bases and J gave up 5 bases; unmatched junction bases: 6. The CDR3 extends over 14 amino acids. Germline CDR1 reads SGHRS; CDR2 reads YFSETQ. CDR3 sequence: CASSSWTGENEQYF. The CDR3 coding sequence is TGCGCCAGCAGCTCCTGGACAGGGGAGAACGAGCAGTACTTC.

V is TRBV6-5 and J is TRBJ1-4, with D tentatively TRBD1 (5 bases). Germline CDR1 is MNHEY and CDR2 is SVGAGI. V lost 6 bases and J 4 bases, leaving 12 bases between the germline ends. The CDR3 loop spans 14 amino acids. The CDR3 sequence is CASRKWGSNEKLFF. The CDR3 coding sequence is TGTGCCAGCAGGAAGTGGGGGAGTAATGAAAAACTGTTTTTT.

The CDR3 spells CASSQATPGGEKLFF. The CDR3 nucleotides read TGCGCCAGCAGCCAAGCGACCCCGGGGGGTGAAAAACTGTTTTTT. This rearrangement joins TRBV4-1 to TRBJ1-4, with TRBD1 as a possible D gene (5 bases). Germline CDR1 MGHRA, CDR2 YSYEKL. This CDR3 comprises 15 residues. Trimming pared 1 base from V and 7 bases from J, leaving 13 bases between.

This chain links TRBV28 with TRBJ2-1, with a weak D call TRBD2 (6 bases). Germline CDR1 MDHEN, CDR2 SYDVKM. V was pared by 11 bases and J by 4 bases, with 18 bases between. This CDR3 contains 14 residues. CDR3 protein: CASLEGSSYNEQFF. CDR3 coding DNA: TGTGCCTCCTTGGAGGGGAGTTCGTACAATGAGCAGTTCTTC.

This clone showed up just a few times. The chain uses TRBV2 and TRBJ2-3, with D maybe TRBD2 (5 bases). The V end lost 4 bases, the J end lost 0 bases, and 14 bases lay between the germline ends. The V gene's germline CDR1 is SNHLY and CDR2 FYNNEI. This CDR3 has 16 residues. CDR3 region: CASSAWTGTSTDTQYF. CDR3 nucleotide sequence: TGTGCCAGCAGTGCTTGGACTGGTACTAGCACAGATACGCAGTATTTT.

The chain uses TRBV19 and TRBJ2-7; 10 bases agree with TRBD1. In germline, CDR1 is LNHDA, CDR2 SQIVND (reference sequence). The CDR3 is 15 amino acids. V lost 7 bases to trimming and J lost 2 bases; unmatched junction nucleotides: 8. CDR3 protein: CASTIGGQGPYEQYF. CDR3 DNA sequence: TGTGCCAGTACCATAGGGGGACAGGGGCCCTACGAGCAGTACTTC.